Included here is one T cell receptor beta chain sequence, with context. Its antigen remains unknown. The genes are named according to mouse. The CDR3 end lies 1 residue beyond the end of the read and is filled in from the germline J gene. Clones were read by immunoSEQ multiplex PCR, and TCRdb kept only the in-frame ones, dropping some. The sample includes about 22,000 clones, 55% to 80% of them seen just once. The sample belongs to a study of tissue T cells after allogeneic stem cell transplantation. Study outcomes and limitations: In patients and mice, blood and spleen missed much of tissue repertoire. Anatomically similar tissues had similar TCR repertoires within each patient. The study did not identify alloreactive or antigen-specific tissue TCRs, and some clones might be persisting host cells.

Germline V lookup: CDR1 GKSSPN, CDR2 SITVG. The CDR3 runs 14 residues. Germline trimming cut 3 bases from V and 1 base from J; bases unmatched to any gene: 4. The chain has TRBV31 and TRBJ2-5; 7 bases agree with TRBD1. Source material: spleen. The clonotype was recovered from a female BALB/c mouse in good health. Strain MHC haplotype: H2-d. The sequenced part of the CDR3 DNA is TGTGCCTGGAGCCCCGGGACAGACCAAGACACCCAGTAC. It specifies CAWSPGTDQDTQY. The whole CDR3 sequence is CAWSPGTDQDTQYF.